The 28 T cell receptor beta chains presented below share a single source sample, sequenced in a study of T cells in Graves' hyperthyroidism and ophthalmopathy. The CDR3 regions of TCR beta were amplified from RNA transcripts. TCR CDR3 regions were first amplified by RT-PCR with HTBI primers. A single record per CDR3 protein comes from TCRdb applying MiXCR to the multiplex PCR reads. This table holds 350,000 or so distinct CDR3 sequences, about a sixth found once. Sequencing was done on a sample of blood. These receptor sequences come from a woman aged 40 to 49 with Graves' ophthalmopathy.

Notes on this clonotype: This may be a read error, as it is one base from a much larger clone. It is likely a read error, because the conserved phenylalanine at the end of the CDR3 is missing. This chain connects TRBV6-2 or TRBV6-3 to TRBJ1-1; D remains ambiguous. Germline V CDR1 and CDR2: MNHEY, SVGEGT. CDR3 length: 16 amino acids. The V end lost 0 bases, the J end lost 0 bases, and 11 bases lay between the germline ends. The DNA for the CDR3 is TGTGCCAGCAGTTACTCGACGGGCCAGATGAACACTGAAGCTTTCTTA. Amino acid sequence: CASSYSTGQMNTEAFL.

This chain links TRBV30 with TRBJ2-7, with TRBD1 matching over 10 bases. With V trimmed by 1 base and J by 2 bases, 11 bases remained unmatched. CDR3 length equals 17 residues. Germline-derived CDR1 and CDR2 are GTSNPN and SVGIG (reference sequence). The CDR3 protein is CAWSAIHGTGVPYEQYF. CDR3 nucleotides: TGTGCCTGGAGTGCCATTCACGGGACAGGGGTACCCTACGAGCAGTACTTC.

This clonotype was picked up many times. The chain uses TRBV6-1 and TRBJ1-1, with D unresolved. The CDR3 contains 12 residues. Germline V lookup: CDR1 MNHNS, CDR2 SASEGT. V was cut by 1 base and J by 5 bases, with 5 bases left in between. The CDR3 loop reads CASSEGSTEAFF. DNA for the CDR3: TGTGCCAGCAGTGAAGGAAGTACTGAAGCTTTCTTT.

This clonotype was observed a few times. This chain connects TRBV15 to TRBJ1-1; TRBD1 aligns across 11 bases. The V and J ends lost 5 bases and 3 bases, in that order; junction bases with no gene match: 5. This CDR3 spans 15 amino acids. Germline-derived CDR1 and CDR2 are LNHNV and YYDKDF (reference sequence). CDR3 coding DNA: TGTGCCACCAGCGTGGACAGGGGGCAGGACACTGAAGCTTTCTTT. Translating gives CATSVDRGQDTEAFF.

This clonotype has at least ten counts. The chain uses TRBV5-5 and TRBJ2-4; the D is unclear. Trimming removed 0 bases at V and 7 bases at J, with 11 bases between. Germline V lookup: CDR1 SGHKS, CDR2 YYEKEE (reference sequence). The CDR3 sequence is 14 residues long. The CDR3, as DNA: TGTGCCAGCAGCTTGGCCCCAGGCGGCAACATTCAGTACTTC. Its protein product is CASSLAPGGNIQYF. Full variable domain (missing parts from reference TRBV5-5 and TRBJ2-4): DAGVTQSPTHLIKTRGQQVTLRCSPISGHKSVSWYQQVLGQGPQFIFQYYEKEERGRGNFPDRFSARQFPNYSSELNVNALLLGDSALYLCASSLAPGGNIQYFGAGTRLSVL.

The rearrangement uses TRBV11-2 and TRBJ1-5, with TRBD1 as a possible D gene (5 bases). The CDR3 is 15 residues long. Germline-derived CDR1 and CDR2 are SGHAT and FQNNGV. V lost 3 bases to trimming and J lost 4 bases, with 13 bases between them. The CDR3 is CASSFGGIGNQPQHF. The CDR3 DNA sequence: TGTGCCAGCAGCTTCGGGGGGATCGGGAATCAGCCCCAGCATTTT. Variable domain in full (rest from reference TRBV11-2 and TRBJ1-5): EAGVAQSPRYKIIEKRQSVAFWCNPISGHATLYWYQQILGQGPKLLIQFQNNGVVDDSQLPKDRFSAERLKGVDSTLKIQPAKLEDSAVYLCASSFGGIGNQPQHFGDGTRLSIL.

This clonotype was seen many times. The chain links TRBV30 to TRBJ2-1, with 7 positions matching TRBD2. Germline loops: CDR1 GTSNPN, CDR2 SVGIG (reference sequence). The CDR3 spans 15 residues. J lost 4 bases, V lost 3 bases, and 9 bases had no gene match. This chain's CDR3 is CAWSPGLESYNEQFF. The CDR3 nucleotides are TGTGCCTGGAGCCCCGGACTAGAGTCGTACAATGAGCAGTTCTTC. The full variable domain, rest sourced from reference TRBV30 and TRBJ2-1, is SQTIHQWPATLVQPVGSPLSLECTVEGTSNPNLYWYRQAAGRGLQLLFYSVGIGQISSEVPQNLSASRPQDRQFILSSKKLLLSDSGFYLCAWSPGLESYNEQFFGPGTRLTVL.

This clonotype was recorded at least ten times. V usage is TRBV2 and J usage is TRBJ1-3; D is unresolved. The CDR3 length is 15 residues. V was clipped by 6 bases and J by 0 bases, with 12 bases between them. Germline V lookup: CDR1 SNHLY, CDR2 FYNNEI. The CDR3 protein is CASRGAVFSGNTIYF. CDR3 DNA: TGTGCCAGCAGGGGCGCAGTGTTCTCTGGAAACACCATATATTTT.

This clonotype came up many times. The chain is built from TRBV18 and TRBJ1-5; D might be TRBD1 (6 bases). Germline values: CDR1 KGHSH, CDR2 LQKENI. This CDR3 spans 16 amino acids. Trimming left V 3 bases short and J 1 base short, with 13 bases between. CDR3 protein: CASSPGSGASNQPQHF. The CDR3 coding sequence is TGTGCCAGCTCACCTGGGTCGGGGGCGAGCAATCAGCCCCAGCATTTT.

The sample holds many counts of this clonotype. V gene TRBV5-4 combines with J gene TRBJ2-7; D possibly corresponds to TRBD2 (5 bases). The germline V gene has CDR1 SGHNT and CDR2 YYREEE (reference sequence). Trimming cost V 3 bases and J 3 bases, with 7 bases left between them. The CDR3 has 12 amino acids. The CDR3 DNA sequence: TGTGCCAGCAGCTCAGACTACTACGAGCAGTACTTC. Protein: CASSSDYYEQYF. The full variable domain, with the rest looked up from reference TRBV5-4 and TRBJ2-7, is ETGVTQSPTHLIKTRGQQVTLRCSSQSGHNTVSWYQQALGQGPQFIFQYYREEENGRGNFPPRFSGLQFPNYSSELNVNALELDDSALYLCASSSDYYEQYFGPGTRLTVT.

At least ten counts were recorded for this clonotype. The chain employs TRBV28 and TRBJ2-6; 8 bases agree with TRBD1. Germline trimming cut 6 bases from V and 0 bases from J; bases unmatched to any gene: 4. CDR1 and CDR2 from the germline V gene are MDHEN and SYDVKM. The CDR3 extends over 16 amino acids. The CDR3 region is CASSGTGFSGANVLTF. CDR3 DNA sequence: TGTGCCAGCAGCGGGACAGGTTTCTCTGGGGCCAACGTCCTGACTTTC.

V is TRBV24-1 and J is TRBJ1-5; the D is unclear. With 4 bases removed from V and 5 bases from J, the gap between germline ends came to 5 bases. CDR1 is KGHDR, CDR2 SFDVKD, per germline. CDR3 length: 12 residues. The CDR3 protein is CATSDYDQPQHF. Here the CDR3 DNA reads TGTGCCACCAGTGACTATGATCAGCCCCAGCATTTT.

This clonotype was recorded at least ten times. The chain combines TRBV6-5 with TRBJ2-3; 8 bases are shared with TRBD2. J was trimmed by 0 bases and V by 6 bases; bases with no gene match: 14. The CDR3 length is 18 residues. The germline gives CDR1 MNHEY, CDR2 SVGAGI. The CDR3 sequence: CASSSRGGRTYSTDTQYF. DNA for the CDR3: TGTGCCAGCAGCTCTCGGGGCGGGAGGACTTATAGCACAGATACGCAGTATTTT.

This clonotype was observed at least ten times. This rearrangement joins TRBV30 to TRBJ2-5; D is possibly TRBD2 (5 bases). The CDR3 has 12 amino acids. The V and J ends lost 5 bases and 4 bases respectively, with 11 bases between them. The germline V gene has CDR1 GTSNPN and CDR2 SVGIG (reference sequence). The DNA for the CDR3 is TGTGCCTGGGGAGGTGGATCAGAGACCCAGTACTTC. Its protein product is CAWGGGSETQYF. Combining the CDR3 with reference TRBV30 and TRBJ2-5 gives the whole variable domain SQTIHQWPATLVQPVGSPLSLECTVEGTSNPNLYWYRQAAGRGLQLLFYSVGIGQISSEVPQNLSASRPQDRQFILSSKKLLLSDSGFYLCAWGGGSETQYFGPGTRLLVL.

This clonotype was found many times. The chain carries TRBV5-1 and TRBJ2-5; D possibly uses TRBD1 or TRBD2 (5 bases each). The CDR3 runs 15 residues. V was pared by 0 bases and J by 2 bases, with 11 bases between. Germline CDR1 SGHRS, CDR2 YFSETQ. CDR3 residues: CASSLAGAAQETQYF. The CDR3 DNA is TGCGCCAGCAGCTTGGCCGGGGCAGCACAAGAGACCCAGTACTTC.

The chain combines TRBV12-3 or TRBV12-4 with TRBJ1-2; maybe TRBD1 (5 bases). The CDR3 spans 15 residues. Trimming pared 6 bases from V and 0 bases from J, leaving 14 bases between. Written as DNA, the CDR3 is TGTGCCAGCAGAGGTTCAGGGAGAACTAACTATGGCTACACCTTC. It translates to CASRGSGRTNYGYTF.

This clonotype appeared a single time. CDR3 in DNA: TGTGCCAGCACGCCGGGGCGCCCAGAGACCCAGTACTTC. Its protein product is CASTPGRPETQYF. This rearrangement joins TRBV6-2 or TRBV6-3 to TRBJ2-5, with D possibly being TRBD1 or TRBD2 (5 bases each). There are 13 residues in the CDR3. Germline V gene sequence: CDR1 MNHEY, CDR2 SVGEGT. Trimming shortened V by 7 bases and J by 4 bases, and 13 bases separated the two germline ends.

This clonotype was recorded many times. This chain uses TRBV4-1 with TRBJ1-5; no firm D call. V lost 1 base and J 6 bases, leaving 7 bases between the germline ends. CDR1 is MGHRA, CDR2 YSYEKL, per germline. There are 13 residues in the CDR3. The CDR3 sequence: CASSQGEAQPQHF. The CDR3, as DNA: TGCGCCAGCAGCCAAGGGGAGGCTCAGCCCCAGCATTTT.

The sample holds many counts of this clonotype. The rearrangement links TRBV10-3 to TRBJ1-1, with unresolved D. The CDR3 consists of 13 residues. Germline V gives CDR1 ENHRY, CDR2 SYGVKD. Trimming stripped 6 bases from V and 1 base from J, with 9 bases between. The DNA of the CDR3 is TGTGCCATCAGGGCGGACGGGAACACTGAAGCTTTCTTT. It encodes CAIRADGNTEAFF.

This clonotype was counted at least ten times. The chain has TRBV30 and TRBJ1-2; a weak D match, TRBD1 (6 bases). V was pared by 4 bases and J by 7 bases, with 25 bases between. The CDR3 length is 16 residues. Germline CDR1 reads GTSNPN; CDR2 reads SVGIG (reference sequence). CDR3 DNA: TGTGCCTGGACGCATTCCGGGGGGCGAGTTTTGAGTGGCTACACCTTC. Encoded protein: CAWTHSGGRVLSGYTF.

In this sample, this clonotype turned up a few times. V is TRBV6-1 and J is TRBJ2-2; D is possibly TRBD2 (5 bases). Per the germline V gene, CDR1 is MNHNS and CDR2 is SASEGT. The V end lost 8 bases, the J end lost 5 bases, and 9 bases lay between the germline ends. This CDR3 has 12 amino acids. The CDR3, as DNA: TGTGCCAGCGGAGGAAATACCGGGGAGCTGTTTTTT. This encodes CASGGNTGELFF.

Ten or more counts support this clonotype. This chain's CDR3 is CASSGGGGASVTQYF. The CDR3 DNA is TGTGCCAGCAGTGGGGGTGGAGGGGCGTCGGTGACCCAGTACTTC. The V gene is TRBV9, the J gene TRBJ2-5, with D perhaps TRBD2 (6 bases). Deletions cut 5 bases from V and 7 bases from J, with 21 bases between. CDR1 SGDLS and CDR2 YYNGEE come from the germline V gene. The CDR3 totals 15 residues.

The rearrangement uses TRBV9 and TRBJ1-2; D is undetermined. The ends were cut back, 4 bases at V and 0 bases at J, with 7 bases in the middle. The CDR3 covers 13 residues. The germline V gene encodes CDR1 SGDLS and CDR2 YYNGEE. The CDR3: CASSPPANYGYTF. The CDR3 DNA is TGTGCCAGCAGCCCCCCCGCTAACTATGGCTACACCTTC.

The chain carries TRBV15 and TRBJ2-7; D is ambiguous. Trimming pared 0 bases from V and 9 bases from J, leaving 12 bases between. The CDR3 length is 13 residues. The germline CDR1 and CDR2 sequences are LNHNV and YYDKDF (reference sequence). The CDR3 spells CATSREASSVQYF. For the CDR3, the DNA is TGTGCCACCAGCAGAGAGGCTAGTTCGGTGCAGTACTTC.

This chain connects TRBV6-1 to TRBJ2-7; 8 bases line up with TRBD2. Per germline, CDR1 MNHNS and CDR2 SASEGT. The CDR3 has 14 residues. V lost 6 bases and J lost 6; bases outside the gene matches: 10. The CDR3 DNA sequence: TGTGCCAGCAGGGGAGCGGGAGAGGGGGGCGAGCAGTACTTC. Translated: CASRGAGEGGEQYF.

This clonotype was counted at least ten times. The chain is built from TRBV5-6 and TRBJ1-1; no clear D gene. CDR3 length: 11 amino acids. Germline CDR1 reads SGHDT; CDR2 reads YYEEEE. V was cut by 0 bases and J by 8 bases, with 5 bases left in between. The CDR3 coding sequence is TGTGCCAGCAGCTTGGCCCGGGAAGCTTTCTTT. Translating gives CASSLAREAFF.

This clonotype was seen more than once but under ten times. The J gene is TRBJ2-2, the V gene TRBV20-1, with 7 positions matching TRBD1. The length of the CDR3 is 15 residues. Germline values: CDR1 DFQATT, CDR2 SNEGSKA (reference sequence). V shed 3 bases and J 0 bases; nucleotides not matched to a gene: 4. This CDR3 is CSASPGTANTGELFF. CDR3 bases: TGCAGTGCTAGTCCCGGGACAGCGAACACCGGGGAGCTGTTTTTT.

This clonotype showed up many times. DNA of the CDR3: TGTGCCAGCAGCTTAACAGGGGGTTCCTCTGGAAACACCATATATTTT. This encodes CASSLTGGSSGNTIYF. The chain combines TRBV11-1 with TRBJ1-3, with 8 bases lining up with TRBD1. The V gene's germline CDR1 is SGHAT and CDR2 FQDESV (reference sequence). CDR3 length: 16 amino acids. With V trimmed by 2 bases and J by 0 bases, 3 bases remained unmatched.